The 31 T cell receptor beta chains in this list originate from one sample, sequenced in a study of beta chain features in type 1 diabetes. Study observations and caveats: The study found moderately but significantly shorter TCRB CDR3s in all four CD4+ subsets of Type 1 diabetes patients.

These receptors have no identified antigens. The investigators reverse transcribed all of the isolated RNA, so they sequenced expressed TCRB transcripts. Libraries were prepared by immunoSEQ multiplex PCR; TCRdb keeps only in-frame clonotypes and omits some of them. The repertoire holds over 600,000 clones, 9.5% to 15% seen once, with 0.095% to 0.15% in the top ten. The sequenced sample was naive CD4+ T cells from blood. The receptor set was obtained from a man under 40 with type 1 diabetes.

Comments on this clone: Other DNA sequences in the sample encode the same CDR3. The V and J genes are TRBV7-6 and TRBJ2-5; unclear D gene. The germline V gene has CDR1 SGHVS and CDR2 FNYEAQ. The CDR3 is 11 amino acids. V was shortened by 5 bases and J by 2 bases, with 3 bases between the two germline ends. As DNA, the CDR3 is TGTGCCAGCAGCAGACAAGAGACCCAGTACTTC. Its translation: CASSRQETQYF.

This clone was counted only a few times. The chain uses TRBV4-3 and TRBJ2-7; the match to TRBD2 covers 10 bases. Germline V CDR1 and CDR2: LGHNA, YSLEER. Losses at the gene ends were 4 bases for V and 4 bases for J; bases not matched to a gene: 19. The CDR3 runs 19 residues. CDR3 DNA: TGCGCCAGCAGCCCCCACCCAGCGGGGGGGCCAGCACGGAGGTACGAGCAGTACTTC. Translating gives CASSPHPAGGPARRYEQYF.

The rearrangement uses TRBV5-1 and TRBJ2-2, with a tentative D call TRBD2 (5 bases). The V end was cut by 0 bases, the J end by 6 bases, with 9 bases between. Germline V gene data show CDR1 as SGHRS and CDR2 as YFSETQ. The CDR3 totals 14 residues. The CDR3 here is CASSLAGVAGELFF. In nucleotides, the CDR3 is TGCGCCAGCAGCTTGGCCGGGGTGGCCGGGGAGCTGTTTTTT.

With regard to this clone: This may arise from a read error, as a much more abundant clone is one base away. The chain is built from TRBV7-8 and TRBJ2-5, with TRBD1 matching over 8 bases. Germline trimming cut 7 bases from V and 3 bases from J; bases unmatched to any gene: 7. This CDR3 is 14 amino acids long. Per the germline V gene, CDR1 is SGHVS and CDR2 is FQNEAQ. The CDR3 spells CASIIGGQEETQYF. CDR3 DNA: TGTGCCAGCATCATTGGGGGACAGGAAGAGACCCAGTACTTC.

There are a few counts of this clone. The V call is TRBV10-3, the J call TRBJ2-6; D remains ambiguous. The V end was cut by 7 bases, the J end by 0 bases, with 16 bases between. The length of the CDR3 is 17 residues. From germline, CDR1 is ENHRY and CDR2 SYGVKD. The CDR3 DNA is TGTGCCATCAAGGGCAGCGCCACCAACTCTGGGGCCAACGTCCTGACTTTC. It encodes CAIKGSATNSGANVLTF.

The chain employs TRBV7-8 and TRBJ2-5, with D perhaps TRBD2 (5 bases). Germline CDR1 reads SGHVS; CDR2 reads FQNEAQ. This CDR3 spans 14 amino acids. V was shortened by 0 bases and J by 1 base, with 6 bases between the two germline ends. CDR3 region: CASSLADFQETQYF. CDR3 coding DNA: TGTGCCAGCAGCTTAGCGGACTTCCAAGAGACCCAGTACTTC.

This clone was counted between two and nine times. The chain links TRBV29-1 to TRBJ2-7, with D possibly matching TRBD2 (6 bases). Looked up from germline, CDR1 is SQVTM and CDR2 is ANQGSEA. CDR3 length: 15 amino acids. V was cut by 2 bases and J by 1 base, with 15 bases left in between. The CDR3 region has the DNA TGCAGCGTTGAATTGGGGGGAGCTGTGTCCTACGAGCAGTACTTC. Translating it yields CSVELGGAVSYEQYF.

The V and J genes are TRBV2 and TRBJ2-7; TRBD1 matches 10 bases. Per germline, CDR1 SNHLY and CDR2 FYNNEI. J was trimmed by 7 bases and V by 4 bases; bases with no gene match: 10. CDR3 size: 15 residues. Written as DNA, the CDR3 is TGTGCCAGCAGTGGGACAGGGGGTGCGAGTCGGGAGCAGTACTTC. Translated, it gives CASSGTGGASREQYF. Supplemented by reference TRBV2 and TRBJ2-7, the full variable domain reads EPEVTQTPSHQVTQMGQEVILRCVPISNHLYFYWYRQILGQKVEFLVSFYNNEISEKSEIFDDQFSVERPDGSNFTLKIRSTKLEDSAMYFCASSGTGGASREQYFGPGTRLTVT.

This clone occurred a few times. This rearrangement joins TRBV7-8 to TRBJ1-2, with 7 bases identical to TRBD1. Germline V lookup: CDR1 SGHVS, CDR2 FQNEAQ. Losses at the gene ends were 5 bases for V and 6 bases for J; bases not matched to a gene: 6. The CDR3 totals 13 residues. CDR3 sequence reads: CASSIRQGHGYTF. CDR3 nucleotide sequence: TGTGCCAGCAGCATTAGACAGGGCCATGGCTACACCTTC.

This clone was observed a handful of times. The CDR3, as DNA: TGTGCCAGCAGCTTCACCGGGACAGGGTTTTCTGGGGCCAACGTCCTGACTTTC. Its translation: CASSFTGTGFSGANVLTF. The rearrangement joins TRBV7-2 to TRBJ2-6, with 9 positions matching TRBD1. There are 18 residues in the CDR3. The germline CDR1 and CDR2 sequences are SGHTA and FQGNSA. V was pared by 3 bases and J by 1 base, with 7 bases of the junction left unmatched.

The table lists this clone with a few counts. The rearrangement uses TRBV5-1 and TRBJ2-3, with TRBD1 identical over 7 bases. Germline CDR1 and CDR2: SGHRS and YFSETQ. The CDR3 consists of 13 residues. The V and J ends lost 2 bases and 9 bases, in that order; junction bases with no gene match: 6. The CDR3 coding sequence is TGCGCCAGCAGCTTATCCGGGACAGCAACGCAGTATTTT. This sequence encodes CASSLSGTATQYF.

J is TRBJ2-2 and V is TRBV19, with D tentatively TRBD2 (5 bases). Germline V gene lookup returns CDR1 LNHDA and CDR2 SQIVND (reference sequence). There are 15 residues in the CDR3. V was pared by 0 bases and J by 1 base, with 6 bases between. The CDR3 region is CASSIEGRNTGELFF. CDR3 DNA sequence: TGTGCCAGTAGTATAGAGGGGAGGAACACCGGGGAGCTGTTTTTT.

Comment on this clone: The same CDR3 is also encoded by other DNA sequences in this sample. The rearrangement uses TRBV5-1 and TRBJ1-6; TRBD1 agrees at 7 bases. Germline V gene data show CDR1 as SGHRS and CDR2 as YFSETQ. With V trimmed by 1 base and J by 9 bases, 4 bases remained unmatched. This CDR3 spans 14 amino acids. CDR3 in DNA: TGCGCCAGCAGCTTGACAGGGGAGGTTTCACCCCTCCACTTT. This sequence encodes CASSLTGEVSPLHF.

The chain has TRBV7-2 and TRBJ1-1; 8 bases line up with TRBD1. With 6 bases clipped from V and 1 base from J, the junction kept 7 bases outside the gene matches. This CDR3 is 15 amino acids long. The germline CDR1 and CDR2 sequences are SGHTA and FQGNSA. Here the CDR3 reads CASRPQGAPNTEAFF. CDR3 in DNA: TGTGCCAGCAGGCCGCAGGGGGCCCCGAACACTGAAGCTTTCTTT.

Of note for this clone: This CDR3 fails to terminate in the conserved phenylalanine or tryptophan, so it likely reflects a read error. V is TRBV30 and J is TRBJ1-5, with D uncertain. V lost 7 bases and J lost 2, with 9 bases in between. CDR3 length: 12 residues. Germline CDR1 and CDR2: GTSNPN and SVGIG (reference sequence). The CDR3 bases are TGTGCCTACTCTGAAGGCAATCAGCCCCAGCATTAT. Translating gives CAYSEGNQPQHY.

This clone was seen only a few times. The chain couples TRBV11-3 to TRBJ2-5; 9 bases agree with TRBD2. Germline values: CDR1 SGHNT, CDR2 YENEEA. CDR3 length: 17 residues. Trimming cost V 4 bases and J 2 bases; bases outside gene matches: 11. The CDR3 DNA reads as TGTGCCAGCAGCTATAGCGGGGGCTCCCATACACAAGAGACCCAGTACTTC. Amino acid sequence: CASSYSGGSHTQETQYF. The whole variable domain, remainder taken from reference TRBV11-3 and TRBJ2-5, is EAGVVQSPRYKIIEKKQPVAFWCNPISGHNTLYWYLQNLGQGPELLIRYENEEAVDDSQLPKDRFSAERLKGVDSTLKIQPAELGDSAVYLCASSYSGGSHTQETQYFGPGTRLLVL.

This clone was seen more than once but under ten times. This chain joins TRBV19 and TRBJ1-6, with 9 nucleotides matching TRBD1. V was clipped by 3 bases and J by 13 bases; unmatched bases: 10. This CDR3 has 15 residues. Germline values: CDR1 LNHDA, CDR2 SQIVND (reference sequence). The CDR3 nucleotides read TGTGCCAGTAGTATCCAACCGGGACAGGGTTGGCCCCTCCACTTT. Its protein product is CASSIQPGQGWPLHF.

This clone turned up a few times. The chain has TRBV25-1 and TRBJ1-4; D remains unclear. The V and J ends lost 8 bases and 0 bases respectively, with 10 bases between them. Germline loops: CDR1 MGHDK, CDR2 SYGVNS. The CDR3 has 14 residues. The DNA for the CDR3 is TGTGCCAGCGGACGGGGTGCAACTAATGAAAAACTGTTTTTT. Its translation: CASGRGATNEKLFF.

This clone has just a few counts. Different DNA sequences within this sample yield the same CDR3. The chain uses TRBV7-9 and TRBJ2-3; no clear D gene. Per germline, CDR1 SEHNR and CDR2 FQNEAQ (reference sequence). There are 11 residues in the CDR3. V dropped 5 bases and J dropped 0 bases, with 0 bases sitting between them. The CDR3 here is CASSSTDTQYF. In DNA, the CDR3 is TGTGCCAGCAGCAGCACAGATACGCAGTATTTT. Variable domain in full (rest from reference TRBV7-9 and TRBJ2-3): DTGVSQNPRHKITKRGQNVTFRCDPISEHNRLYWYRQTLGQGPEFLTYFQNEAQLEKSRLLSDRFSAERPKGSFSTLEIQRTEQGDSAMYLCASSSTDTQYFGPGTRLTVL.

The chain links TRBV30 to TRBJ2-1; tentatively, D is TRBD2 (6 bases). CDR1 and CDR2 from the germline V gene are GTSNPN and SVGIG (reference sequence). Trimming pared 3 bases from V and 4 bases from J, leaving 16 bases between. The CDR3 extends over 15 amino acids. The CDR3 nucleotides are TGTGCCTGGAGCGTTTTTCGGGCGGGGTACAATGAGCAGTTCTTC. It codes for CAWSVFRAGYNEQFF.

J is TRBJ2-5 and V is TRBV5-4, with D uncertain. The CDR3 runs to 14 residues. Trimming left V 0 bases short and J 5 bases short, with 11 bases between. The germline V gene encodes CDR1 SGHNT and CDR2 YYREEE (reference sequence). The CDR3 DNA reads as TGTGCCAGCAGCTTGGACTCACCGACGGAGACCCAGTACTTC. As protein: CASSLDSPTETQYF.

The rearrangement uses TRBV4-3 and TRBJ2-1; D not resolved. The length of the CDR3 is 14 residues. The germline V gene has CDR1 LGHNA and CDR2 YSLEER. V was trimmed by 2 bases and J by 5 bases, leaving 10 bases between them. CDR3 sequence: CASSQSYADNEQFF. For the CDR3, the DNA is TGCGCCAGCAGCCAATCTTACGCTGACAATGAGCAGTTCTTC.

Only a few counts were recorded for this clone. The chain carries TRBV5-1 and TRBJ2-5; 9 bases are shared with TRBD2. Germline V gene sequence: CDR1 SGHRS, CDR2 YFSETQ. Germline trimming cut 7 bases from V and 3 bases from J; bases unmatched to any gene: 10. This CDR3 region has 15 residues. CDR3 protein: CASVPGLALEETQYF. The CDR3 DNA reads TGCGCCAGCGTTCCGGGACTAGCTCTAGAAGAGACCCAGTACTTC.

This chain links TRBV5-1 with TRBJ1-1, with no clear D. V lost 7 bases, J lost 1 base, and 11 bases lay in between. CDR3 length equals 13 residues. The germline V gene has CDR1 SGHRS and CDR2 YFSETQ. The CDR3 nucleotides are TGCGCCAGCGGTAACCAGACGAACACTGAAGCTTTCTTT. Amino acid sequence: CASGNQTNTEAFF.

This clone was detected a few times. The chain links TRBV28 to TRBJ1-4; no firm D call. Trimming removed 3 bases from V and 2 bases from J, with 13 bases in between. Germline loops: CDR1 MDHEN, CDR2 SYDVKM. The CDR3 is 16 residues long. The CDR3 nucleotides read TGTGCCAGCAGTTTGGACCAACACCGCACTAATGAAAAACTGTTTTTT. Translation: CASSLDQHRTNEKLFF. Full variable domain (remainder filled in from reference TRBV28 and TRBJ1-4): DVKVTQSSRYLVKRTGEKVFLECVQDMDHENMFWYRQDPGLGLRLIYFSYDVKMKEKGDIPEGYSVSREKKERFSLILESASTNQTSMYLCASSLDQHRTNEKLFFGSGTQLSVL.

The chain employs TRBV18 and TRBJ2-3, with 12 nucleotides matching TRBD2. Germline V gene data show CDR1 as KGHSH and CDR2 as LQKENI. The junction had 11 bases not matched to a gene; V was cut back by 2 bases and J by 5 bases. The CDR3 totals 18 residues. CDR3 sequence: CASSPAASGGAGGDTQYF. Here the CDR3 DNA reads TGTGCCAGCTCACCAGCGGCTAGCGGGGGGGCCGGAGGAGATACGCAGTATTTT.

This clone has a handful of counts. The chain is built from TRBV29-1 and TRBJ1-1; possible D gene TRBD1, 6 bases. Deletions cut 5 bases from V and 2 bases from J, with 12 bases between. The CDR3 sequence is 13 residues long. In germline, CDR1 is SQVTM, CDR2 ANQGSEA. CDR3 nucleotide sequence: TGCAGCGTTTCCCAGGGACAAAACACTGAAGCTTTCTTT. Translating it yields CSVSQGQNTEAFF. Drawing the rest from reference TRBV29-1 and TRBJ1-1, the complete variable domain is SAVISQKPSRDICQRGTSLTIQCQVDSQVTMMFWYRQQPGQSLTLIATANQGSEATYESGFVIDKFPISRPNLTFSTLTVSNMSPEDSSIYLCSVSQGQNTEAFFGQGTRLTVV.

V gene TRBV5-4 combines with J gene TRBJ2-1; 8 nucleotides align to TRBD2. CDR3 length: 15 residues. Trimming at V came to 1 base and at J to 2 bases, leaving 2 bases not matched to a gene. Germline-derived CDR1 and CDR2 are SGHNT and YYREEE (reference sequence). The CDR3 spells CASSLSGGAYNEQFF. DNA of the CDR3: TGTGCCAGCAGCTTGTCCGGGGGGGCCTACAATGAGCAGTTCTTC.

This clone occurred a few times. The CDR3 spells CASSPSGNTIYF. The CDR3 nucleotides are TGTGCCAGCAGTCCCTCTGGAAACACCATATATTTT. The chain has TRBV6-5 and TRBJ1-3; D unresolved. The CDR3 is 12 amino acids. Trimming took off 5 bases at V and 0 bases at J, with 2 bases between the two ends. Germline CDR1 and CDR2: MNHEY and SVGAGI.

The chain carries TRBV18 and TRBJ2-3, with a tentative D call TRBD1 (6 bases). This CDR3 contains 16 residues. The germline CDR1 and CDR2 sequences are KGHSH and LQKENI. V was clipped by 6 bases and J by 2 bases, with 18 bases between them. Written as DNA, the CDR3 is TGTGCCAGCTCGCGGACAGCTGGGTCTTTCACAGATACGCAGTATTTT. Translation gives CASSRTAGSFTDTQYF.

The chain has TRBV11-2 and TRBJ2-5; D ambiguous. Germline assignment: CDR1 SGHAT and CDR2 FQNNGV. Between the trimmed V and J ends, which lost 8 bases and 5 bases, there was a span of 12 bases. This CDR3 is built from 12 residues. CDR3 loop: CASRLLGETQYF. The CDR3 bases are TGTGCCAGCCGCCTCCTTGGGGAGACCCAGTACTTC.